The 13 T cell receptor beta chains reported below all come from one sample, sequenced in a study of blood T cell repertoires in COVID-19. Clones were read by immunoSEQ multiplex PCR, and TCRdb kept only the in-frame ones, dropping some. The data contain roughly 150,000 clones, roughly 80% of them singletons. Specimen: peripheral blood. The receptor source for this set is a man aged 55-75 years with acute or convalescent COVID-19.

A single count supports this clone. This chain uses TRBV11-2 with TRBJ2-1; TRBD1 aligns across 9 bases. Germline values: CDR1 SGHAT, CDR2 FQNNGV. V was clipped by 4 bases and J by 5 bases; unmatched bases: 9. CDR3 length: 16 amino acids. The CDR3, as DNA: TGTGCCAGCAGCTCAGGAGGACAGGGGACCCACAATGAGCAGTTCTTC. This sequence encodes CASSSGGQGTHNEQFF.

The chain is built from TRBV10-3 and TRBJ2-1, with TRBD2 matching over 10 bases. The CDR3 extends over 14 amino acids. J was trimmed by 6 bases and V by 4 bases; bases with no gene match: 3. Germline V lookup: CDR1 ENHRY, CDR2 SYGVKD. CDR3 in DNA: TGTGCCATCAGTGTACTAGCGGGAACCAATGAGCAGTTCTTC. Translating it yields CAISVLAGTNEQFF.

The chain links TRBV24-1 to TRBJ2-7; 7 bases line up with TRBD1. The CDR3 loop spans 17 amino acids. From germline, CDR1 is KGHDR and CDR2 SFDVKD. After removal of 3 bases from V and 5 bases from J, the junction contained 15 bases not matched to a gene. CDR3 in DNA: TGTGCCACCAGTGATACCCCCGGGGCAGGGGGAACTCACGAGCAGTACTTC. This codes for CATSDTPGAGGTHEQYF.

The chain couples TRBV5-4 to TRBJ2-7, with 7 bases matching TRBD1. The junction had 7 bases not matched to a gene; V was cut back by 4 bases and J by 0 bases. In germline, CDR1 is SGHNT, CDR2 YYREEE (reference sequence). This CDR3 is 15 amino acids long. CDR3 sequence reads: CASSPGDRFSYEQYF. The CDR3, as DNA: TGTGCCAGCAGCCCTGGGGACAGATTCTCCTACGAGCAGTACTTC.

The CDR3 DNA is TGTGCCAGCAGTGACCCCCTTACCCTTCTCAGGGGGTTGTTCTTC. Amino acid sequence: CASSDPLTLLRGLFF. This chain connects TRBV25-1 to TRBJ2-1; TRBD1 matches at 7 bases. Trimming removed 3 bases from V and 15 bases from J; junction bases left unmatched: 17. The CDR3 spans 15 residues. CDR1 and CDR2 from the germline V gene are MGHDK and SYGVNS.

The chain links TRBV7-2 to TRBJ2-1, with 7 bases identical to TRBD1. The CDR3 spans 13 residues. Germline values: CDR1 SGHTA, CDR2 FQGNSA. V was pared by 5 bases and J by 7 bases, with 5 bases of the junction left unmatched. CDR3 amino acids: CASSPRGPNEQFF. CDR3 DNA sequence: TGTGCCAGCAGCCCTAGGGGGCCTAATGAGCAGTTCTTC.

V is TRBV6-5 and J is TRBJ1-1, with a tentative D call TRBD1 (6 bases). The V gene lost 6 bases and the J gene lost 6 bases, with 14 bases spanning the gap. The CDR3 has 13 amino acids. Germline loops: CDR1 MNHEY, CDR2 SVGAGI. CDR3 in DNA: TGTGCCAGCAGCCGACAAGGGACATCTGAAGCTTTCTTT. Amino acid sequence: CASSRQGTSEAFF.

The gene calls are TRBV6-6 and TRBJ1-2, with D possibly being TRBD1 (6 bases). The CDR3 sequence is 12 residues long. Germline CDR1 is MNHNY and CDR2 is SVGAGI (reference sequence). V was shortened by 5 bases and J by 8 bases, with 12 bases between the two germline ends. The CDR3 DNA is TGTGCCAGCAGTCAGGACAGTTACGGCTACACCTTC. It is translated as CASSQDSYGYTF.

V is TRBV7-2 and J is TRBJ1-1; the D is unclear. The germline V and J ends were trimmed by 2 bases and 0 bases, with 4 bases remaining between them. CDR3 size: 13 residues. The germline CDR1 and CDR2 sequences are SGHTA and FQGNSA. Written as DNA, the CDR3 is TGTGCCAGCAGCTTAATTATGAACACTGAAGCTTTCTTT. Translation: CASSLIMNTEAFF. Looking up the rest from reference TRBV7-2 and TRBJ1-1 gives the full variable domain: GAGVSQSPSNKVTEKGKDVELRCDPISGHTALYWYRQSLGQGLEFLIYFQGNSAPDKSGLPSDRFSAERTGGSVSTLTIQRTQQEDSAVYLCASSLIMNTEAFFGQGTRLTVV.

The CDR3 DNA is TGCAGCGTTGGACAGGTCGTGGGGGGGGAGACCCAGTACTTC. Translating it yields CSVGQVVGGETQYF. The chain links TRBV29-1 to TRBJ2-5, with TRBD2 as a possible D gene (7 bases). Germline CDR1 and CDR2: SQVTM and ANQGSEA. V lost 4 bases to trimming and J lost 5 bases, with 17 bases between them. This CDR3 has 14 amino acids. Full variable domain (remainder filled in from reference TRBV29-1 and TRBJ2-5): SAVISQKPSRDICQRGTSLTIQCQVDSQVTMMFWYRQQPGQSLTLIATANQGSEATYESGFVIDKFPISRPNLTFSTLTVSNMSPEDSSIYLCSVGQVVGGETQYFGPGTRLLVL.

The rearrangement links TRBV4-1 to TRBJ1-3, with unresolved D. The germline V gene encodes CDR1 MGHRA and CDR2 YSYEKL. CDR3 length: 14 amino acids. V lost 1 base and J 8 bases, leaving 12 bases between the germline ends. The CDR3 DNA is TGCGCCAGCAGCCAAGCCGACTCTGGTTACACCATATATTTT. Encoded protein: CASSQADSGYTIYF.

This rearrangement joins TRBV5-1 to TRBJ2-7; D unresolved. V lost 0 bases and J 6 bases, leaving 16 bases between the germline ends. Germline-derived CDR1 and CDR2 are SGHRS and YFSETQ. The CDR3 spans 15 residues. CDR3 sequence: CASSLDTPTLGEQYF. DNA for the CDR3: TGCGCCAGCAGCTTGGATACGCCGACACTCGGCGAGCAGTACTTC.

This rearrangement joins TRBV6-2 or TRBV6-3 to TRBJ1-1; TRBD1 matches at 10 bases. The CDR3 length is 16 residues. The V segment lost 0 bases and the J segment 2 bases; nucleotides outside the gene matches: 3. CDR1 and CDR2 from the germline V gene are MNHEY and SVGEGT. In nucleotides, the CDR3 is TGTGCCAGCAGTTACTCGGGACAGGGGCGTAACACTGAAGCTTTCTTT. This codes for CASSYSGQGRNTEAFF.